This T cell receptor beta chain was obtained from a study of blood T cell repertoires in COVID-19. Across the study: The analysed material was cDNA or gDNA that came from T cells, B-cell-depleted T cells, or PBMCs.

With respect to this clone: The identical CDR3 is also encoded by other nucleotide sequences in the sample.

Profiling relied on immunoSEQ multiplex PCR, and the TCRdb table lists in-frame clones only, not all of them. Of about 370,000 clones listed, 80% to 90% are singletons. Input material: peripheral blood. This clonotype was sampled from a woman aged 30 to 39 with COVID-19, enrolled during active disease.

CDR3 sequence reads: CASSLGGTGELFF. The DNA of the CDR3 is TGTGCCAGCAGTTTAGGGGGGACCGGGGAGCTGTTTTTT. This chain joins TRBV27 and TRBJ2-2; D possibly corresponds to TRBD2 (6 bases). V was trimmed by 2 bases and J by 5 bases, leaving 6 bases between them. The CDR3 has 13 residues. Looked up from germline, CDR1 is MNHEY and CDR2 is SMNVEV (reference sequence).